The T cell receptor beta chain described here comes from a study of blood T cells in healthy people across ages. With respect to this clonotype: The antigen is undetermined.

CDR1 and CDR2 from the germline V gene are SEHNR and FQNEAQ (reference sequence). The V segment lost 0 bases and the J segment 13 bases; nucleotides outside the gene matches: 17. CDR3 size: 17 residues. Study-level findings and limits: Researchers deemed the diversity estimates from one million T cells underestimates.

A second PCR, run for about 7 to 12 cycles, used a sample-barcoded 5' primer plus a J-beta primer mix. TCRdb recomputed calls from the 5' RACE reads with MiXCR, one row per CDR3 protein. The profile covers over 1,500,000 distinct CDR3 sequences, with 30% to 40% appearing a single time and approximately 22% taken by the ten largest. V gene TRBV7-9 combines with J gene TRBJ1-4, with TRBD1 identical over 7 bases. Sequencing was performed on blood. The clonotype originates from a human donor in good health. The CDR3 here is CASSLADQGEGAWGLFF. The CDR3 DNA sequence: TGTGCCAGCAGCTTAGCGGATCAGGGAGAGGGGGCCTGGGGACTGTTTTTT.